This T cell receptor (beta chain) was sequenced during a study of cytomegalovirus exposure and HLA in healthy donors. Study results and caveats: TCR beta V- and J-gene trimming was later associated with a missense DCLRE1C variant. The investigators catalogued 150 to 200 TCR beta chains as cytomegalovirus-associated. The HLA-A and HLA-B alleles of most subjects were reportedly predicted accurately from TCR beta sequences.

This clone was seen only once. The antigen is not known. The CDR3 spans 14 residues. V was cut by 5 bases and J by 3 bases, with 14 bases left in between. Germline values: CDR1 SGHDT, CDR2 YYEEEE. Use of 60 Vbeta and 13 Jbeta primers characterized the PCR. Generated by immunoSEQ multiplex PCR, the TCRdb table keeps only in-frame clones and is missing some. Of 110,000 or so clones listed, around 63% are singletons. This chain uses TRBV5-6 with TRBJ1-1; tentative D call: TRBD1 (6 bases). This receptor was obtained from a man aged 25 to 45 in good health and CMV-seronegative. Sequenced sample: PBMCs. This chain's CDR3 is CASSSNRDDTEAFF. The CDR3 DNA follows: TGTGCCAGCAGTTCGAACAGGGATGACACTGAAGCTTTCTTT.